This T cell receptor beta chain came from a study of CD8+ T cells in alopecia areata. Study-wide points: Although TCR sharing was seen in mice, sharing across patients was less clear, possibly for HLA-related reasons.

The CDR3 length is 14 residues. Germline CDR1 is SQVTM and CDR2 is ANQGSEA. The V end was cut by 4 bases, the J end by 5 bases, with 18 bases between. Extraction of RNA preceded its reverse transcription into cDNA, which served as the sequencing template. Some clones are missing from TCRdb's copy, which holds only in-frame ones; the method was immunoSEQ multiplex PCR. The table lists under 130,000 clones, around three fifths of them singletons. This clone has just a few counts. Its antigen is as yet unknown. The chain couples TRBV29-1 to TRBJ2-7; D possibly corresponds to TRBD1 (6 bases). The origin of this receptor is a human donor in good health. The specimen was CD4+ T cells sorted from blood. The CDR3 coding sequence is TGCAGCGTTGCCCATGGACAGAATCCTAACGAGCAGTACTTC. Protein: CSVAHGQNPNEQYF.